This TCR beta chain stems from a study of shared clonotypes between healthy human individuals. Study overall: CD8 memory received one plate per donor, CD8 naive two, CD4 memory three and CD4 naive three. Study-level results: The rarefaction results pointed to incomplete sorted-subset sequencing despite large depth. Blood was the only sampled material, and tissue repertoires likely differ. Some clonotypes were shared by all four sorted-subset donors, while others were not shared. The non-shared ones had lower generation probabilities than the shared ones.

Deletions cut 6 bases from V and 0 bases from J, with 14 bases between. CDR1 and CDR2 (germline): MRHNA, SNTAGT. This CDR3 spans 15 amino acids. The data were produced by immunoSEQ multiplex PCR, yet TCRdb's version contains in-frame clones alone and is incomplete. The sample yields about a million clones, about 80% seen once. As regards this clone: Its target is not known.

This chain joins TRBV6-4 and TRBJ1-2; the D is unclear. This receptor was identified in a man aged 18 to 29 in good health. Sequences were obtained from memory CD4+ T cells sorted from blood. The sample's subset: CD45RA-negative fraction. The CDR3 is CASRVPGVANYGYTF. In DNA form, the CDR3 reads TGTGCCAGCAGAGTACCAGGAGTAGCTAACTATGGCTACACCTTC.